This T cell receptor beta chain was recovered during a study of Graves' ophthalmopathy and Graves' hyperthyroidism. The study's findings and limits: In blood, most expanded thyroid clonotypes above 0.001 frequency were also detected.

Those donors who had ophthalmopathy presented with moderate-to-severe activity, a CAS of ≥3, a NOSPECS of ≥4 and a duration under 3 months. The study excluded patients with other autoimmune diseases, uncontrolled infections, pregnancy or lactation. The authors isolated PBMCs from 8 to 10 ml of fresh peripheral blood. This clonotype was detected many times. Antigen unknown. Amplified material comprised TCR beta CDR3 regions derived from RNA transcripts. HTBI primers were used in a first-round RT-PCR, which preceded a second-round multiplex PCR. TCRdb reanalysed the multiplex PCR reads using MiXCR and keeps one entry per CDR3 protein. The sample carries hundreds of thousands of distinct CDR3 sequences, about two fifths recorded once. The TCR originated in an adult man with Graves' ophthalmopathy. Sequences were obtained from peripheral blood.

This chain's CDR3 is CASSSRDSSELNSPLHF. The DNA for the CDR3 is TGTGCCAGCAGCTCAAGGGACAGTAGTGAGCTTAATTCACCCCTCCACTTT. The rearrangement uses TRBV7-3 and TRBJ1-6, with TRBD1 matching 7 bases. The germline gives CDR1 SGHTA, CDR2 FQGTGA. The V and J ends lost 4 bases and 6 bases, in that order; junction bases with no gene match: 12. This CDR3 comprises 17 residues.